Included here is one TCR beta chain sequence, with context. This record comes from a study of technical replicates of blood from several donors. This table comes from immunoSEQ multiplex PCR, and its TCRdb copy is limited to in-frame clones, with some not included. The sample lists more than 11,000 clones, about four fifths occurring once. Sequencing was performed on PBMCs. The receptor was derived from a human donor in good health.

The CDR3 loop reads CAIAAGGDYEQYF. CDR3 in DNA: TGTGCCATCGCGGCGGGGGGTGACTACGAGCAGTACTTC. The V and J genes are TRBV10-3 and TRBJ2-7; TRBD2 aligns across 8 bases. The germline gives CDR1 ENHRY, CDR2 SYGVKD. The CDR3 runs to 13 residues. Trimming took 8 bases from V and 3 from J; bases not matched to a gene: 6.